Listed here is a single T cell receptor (beta chain). Trimming left V 5 bases short and J 5 bases short, with 12 bases between. CDR1 MNHEY and CDR2 SVGEGT come from the germline V gene. The CDR3 sequence is 13 residues long. The data stem from a study of blood T cells in healthy people across ages. With a J-beta primer mix and a sample-barcoded 5' primer, a second PCR ran 7 to 11 cycles. Every single cDNA molecule received a tag from a template-switch adaptor with 12 random nucleotides. Sequencing yielded, for each sample, at least 2.5 million paired-end reads carrying CDR3. TCRdb redid the calling of the 5' RACE reads with MiXCR, one entry per CDR3 protein. The repertoire holds around 2 million distinct CDR3 sequences, with 35% to 50% as singletons. The sample providers were healthy Caucasian people from Russia, aged about 6 to 95. Every sample yielded at least 6 million isolated PBMCs.

The source material was blood. The source is a human donor in good health. The rearrangement links TRBV6-2 or TRBV6-3 to TRBJ1-1; D unclear. The CDR3 bases are TGTGCCAGCAGTACCTGGAGGAGTACTGAAGCTTTCTTT. As protein: CASSTWRSTEAFF.